The 5 T cell receptor beta chains in this list originate from one sample, sequenced in a study of blood T cell repertoires in COVID-19. Profiling relied on immunoSEQ multiplex PCR, and the TCRdb table lists in-frame clones only, not all of them. The sample contains roughly 300,000 clones, roughly 85% of which appear only once. Material: peripheral blood. The receptor set was obtained from a human donor in a cohort sampled during active COVID-19.

V usage is TRBV5-1 and J usage is TRBJ1-2; 8 positions match TRBD1. Trimming took 2 bases from V and 8 from J; bases not matched to a gene: 8. This CDR3 spans 14 amino acids. Germline V gene data show CDR1 as SGHRS and CDR2 as YFSETQ. Here the CDR3 reads CASSFSGGVGGYTF. The CDR3 DNA is TGCGCCAGCAGCTTTTCAGGGGGCGTCGGGGGCTACACCTTC.

The chain carries TRBV3-1 (or the pseudogene TRBV3-2) and TRBJ1-2, with D perhaps matching TRBD1 (5 bases). This CDR3 contains 15 residues. Trimming removed 0 bases from V and 4 bases from J, with 12 bases in between. Germline lookup yields CDR1 LGHDT and CDR2 YNNKEL (reference sequence). CDR3 in amino acids: CASSQELTGFYGYTF. The CDR3 bases are TGTGCCAGCAGCCAAGAATTAACAGGTTTCTATGGCTACACCTTC.

The J gene is TRBJ2-5, the V gene TRBV3-1 (or the pseudogene TRBV3-2); no clear D gene. Trimming removed 4 bases from V and 5 bases from J, with 14 bases in between. Germline values: CDR1 LGHDT, CDR2 YNNKEL (reference sequence). The CDR3 is 14 amino acids. The CDR3: CASSRPAARETQYF. CDR3 sequence (DNA): TGTGCCAGCAGCCGTCCTGCGGCGCGGGAGACCCAGTACTTC.

This clone was seen a handful of times. The chain has TRBV6-6 and TRBJ1-5; the D is unclear. The length of the CDR3 is 14 residues. Looked up from germline, CDR1 is MNHNY and CDR2 is SVGAGI (reference sequence). The V end lost 6 bases, the J end lost 3 bases, and 12 bases lay between the germline ends. This chain's CDR3 is CASSSHGSNQPQHF. CDR3 coding DNA: TGTGCCAGCAGCTCTCACGGGTCCAATCAGCCCCAGCATTTT.

J is TRBJ1-2 and V is TRBV19; 9 bases map to TRBD1. This CDR3 is built from 12 residues. CDR1 and CDR2 (germline): LNHDA, SQIVND (reference sequence). The ends lost 9 bases at V and 3 bases at J; junction bases unmatched: 2. CDR3: CASDRGDYGYTF. Written as DNA, the CDR3 is TGTGCCAGCGACAGGGGGGACTATGGCTACACCTTC. Full variable domain (remainder filled in from reference TRBV19 and TRBJ1-2): DGGITQSPKYLFRKEGQNVTLSCEQNLNHDAMYWYRQDPGQGLRLIYYSQIVNDFQKGDIAEGYSVSREKKESFPLTVTSAQKNPTAFYLCASDRGDYGYTFGSGTRLTVV.